This section outlines one T cell receptor (beta chain) sequence together with its context. Its antigen is currently unknown. The V end was cut by 1 base, the J end by 7 bases, with 13 bases between. The V gene's germline CDR1 is LGHNA and CDR2 YSLEER. CDR3 length: 15 amino acids. These data belong to a study of T cells after yellow fever vaccination. Study-level points and caveats: It was the secondary response that reached its peak faster, day 5 versus 15, but it was weaker.

Researchers made TCR cDNA using 5'RACE template switching, and this step added a universal primer site and UMIs. MiXCR, run by TCRdb on the 5' RACE reads, gives a single entry per CDR3 protein. Of a few hundred thousand distinct CDR3 sequences detected, roughly 17% appear once; the ten largest clones hold 15% to 20%. The receptor was isolated from a young man who received the YFV17D yellow fever vaccine. The starting material was PBMCs, obtained 4 to 6 days after the first yellow fever vaccination. The rearrangement joins TRBV4-3 to TRBJ1-4; no reliable D call. CDR3: CASSQVRGRGEKLFF. CDR3 DNA sequence: TGCGCCAGCAGCCAAGTTCGGGGAAGAGGTGAAAAACTGTTTTTT.